The rows below give T cell receptor beta chains drawn from one sample of a study of patients and donors after allogeneic stem cell transplantation. TCRdb reprocessed the RT-PCR reads via MiXCR and lists one record per CDR3 protein. Of about 150,000 distinct CDR3 sequences listed, approximately 35% are singletons. Sequences were obtained from blood, either unsorted or a sorted T cell fraction (not recorded which). The origin of the receptors is a human donor who was either an allogeneic HSCT recipient or a stem cell or donor lymphocyte infusion donor (not recorded which). It is not recorded whose cells these are; they may come from a transplant donor. CDR3s include the opening cysteine and the closing phenylalanine or tryptophan. Fields, in order: clone size, V gene, J gene, D gene, CDR3 protein, CDR3 DNA. A D gene is named only where the DNA matches it firmly. Not every row has a clone size; where given, it reads once, few, many or a size class.

-	TRBV12-3/TRBV12-4	TRBJ2-3	TRBD2	CASSPGPIAGDTQYF	TGTGCCAGCAGCCCGGGGCCCATAGCGGGGGATACGCAGTATTTT
few	TRBV30	TRBJ1-1	-	CAWSVEGGTEAFF	TGTGCCTGGAGTGTGGAAGGGGGCACTGAAGCTTTCTTT
-	TRBV11-2	TRBJ2-7	TRBD2	CASRAGVKQYF	TGTGCCAGCCGCGCGGGGGTAAAGCAGTACTTC
-	TRBV20-1	TRBJ2-1	-	CSALTRSSYNEQFF	TGCAGTGCCCTTACTAGGAGCTCCTACAATGAGCAGTTCTTC
-	TRBV9	TRBJ1-1	-	CASSVSGAMNTEAFF	TGTGCCAGCAGCGTATCAGGGGCTATGAACACTGAAGCTTTCTTT
few	TRBV4-3	TRBJ1-3	-	CASSQDGRKGNTIYF	TGCGCCAGCAGCCAAGATGGGAGGAAAGGAAACACCATATATTTT
few	TRBV5-1	TRBJ1-3	-	CASSLVGGNTIYF	TGCGCCAGCAGCTTGGTGGGAGGAAACACCATATATTTT
few	TRBV9	TRBJ2-1	-	CASSPALGRSYNEQFF	TGTGCCAGCAGCCCAGCGTTGGGGAGATCCTACAATGAGCAGTTCTTC
-	TRBV6-2/TRBV6-3	TRBJ1-5	-	CASSYGANQPQHF	TGTGCCAGCAGTTATGGGGCTAATCAGCCCCAGCATTTT
few	TRBV27	TRBJ1-1	TRBD1	CASAPGTGWTEAFF	TGTGCCAGCGCCCCCGGGACAGGGTGGACTGAAGCTTTCTTT
-	TRBV7-2	TRBJ1-2	-	CASSLDSISYGYTF	TGTGCCAGCAGCTTAGACTCCATCAGCTATGGCTACACCTTC
few	TRBV27	TRBJ1-2	-	CASSLSTSGRGYTF	TGTGCCAGCAGTTTATCAACCTCAGGGCGTGGCTACACCTTC
-	TRBV11-2	TRBJ2-3	-	CASSGGRDWDTQYF	TGTGCCAGCAGCGGGGGCAGGGATTGGGATACGCAGTATTTT